Presented here are 32 T cell receptor beta chains from one specimen sequenced in a study of regulatory T cells in long-lasting Graves disease. Combining iRepertoire HTBI primers with Arm-PCR of CDR3 regions, the authors built TCR beta libraries. TCRdb independently ran MiXCR on the multiplex PCR reads; one entry per CDR3 protein. This table has about 310,000 distinct CDR3 sequences, 15% to 20% appearing once. Time point denoted: newly diagnosed GD, antithyroid drugs for less than 3 months. PBMC RNA was the source of the TCR library. Source: peripheral blood mononuclear cells (PBMCs), taken at new diagnosis, from a patient treated with antithyroid drugs. All receptors derive from a female donor with Graves disease.

This clonotype was detected many times. The chain couples TRBV6-5 to TRBJ1-1; D unclear. With 2 bases removed from V and 5 bases from J, the gap between germline ends came to 9 bases. Germline V gene lookup returns CDR1 MNHEY and CDR2 SVGAGI. The CDR3 length is 13 residues. CDR3 nucleotides: TGTGCCAGCAGTTACGGCCCGGGGACTGAAGCTTTCTTT. Translation gives CASSYGPGTEAFF.

This clonotype was found many times. The gene calls are TRBV20-1 and TRBJ2-7, with 16 bases aligning to TRBD2. This CDR3 has 17 residues. After removal of 1 base from V and 8 bases from J, the junction contained 11 bases not matched to a gene. Germline V gene lookup returns CDR1 DFQATT and CDR2 SNEGSKA (reference sequence). CDR3: CSARGGGTSGGGGKQYF. CDR3 in DNA: TGCAGTGCTAGAGGCGGCGGGACTAGCGGGGGGGGCGGAAAGCAGTACTTC.

The V and J genes are TRBV11-3 and TRBJ1-1; 8 positions agree with TRBD1. V shed 5 bases, J shed 5 bases, and the junction held 10 bases outside the gene matches. Germline V gene sequence: CDR1 SGHNT, CDR2 YENEEA. The CDR3 spans 15 residues. In nucleotides, the CDR3 is TGTGCCAGCAGCCCTGACAGGGGTCAGAAGACTGAAGCTTTCTTT. Translation gives CASSPDRGQKTEAFF.

This clonotype turned up a few times. In DNA form, the CDR3 reads TGCAGCGCCCGACAGTTCATGAACACTGAAGCTTTCTTT. Protein sequence: CSARQFMNTEAFF. V usage is TRBV29-1 and J usage is TRBJ1-1; D perhaps matches TRBD1 (5 bases). Trimming stripped 7 bases from V and 0 bases from J, with 12 bases between. This CDR3 spans 13 amino acids. The germline V gene has CDR1 SQVTM and CDR2 ANQGSEA.

The table lists this clonotype with many counts. The rearrangement joins TRBV12-3 or TRBV12-4 to TRBJ1-3; D is unresolved. This CDR3 comprises 13 residues. V lost 4 bases, J lost 4 bases, and 8 bases lay in between. CDR3 loop: CASSSTIGNTIYF. The CDR3 region has the DNA TGTGCCAGCAGTTCGACAATAGGAAACACCATATATTTT.

The V and J genes are TRBV2 and TRBJ2-1; 9 nucleotides align to TRBD2. The junction had 10 bases not matched to a gene; V was cut back by 4 bases and J by 9 bases. The length of the CDR3 is 15 residues. Germline CDR1 and CDR2: SNHLY and FYNNEI. CDR3 protein: CASSGGGRAEVEQFF. The DNA of the CDR3 is TGTGCCAGCAGTGGTGGCGGGAGGGCCGAGGTTGAGCAGTTCTTC. Full variable domain (outside the CDR3, taken from reference TRBV2 and TRBJ2-1): EPEVTQTPSHQVTQMGQEVILRCVPISNHLYFYWYRQILGQKVEFLVSFYNNEISEKSEIFDDQFSVERPDGSNFTLKIRSTKLEDSAMYFCASSGGGRAEVEQFFGPGTRLTVL.

There are a few counts of this clonotype. V is TRBV9 and J is TRBJ2-7, with 8 bases matching TRBD1. Looked up from germline, CDR1 is SGDLS and CDR2 is YYNGEE. The V segment lost 4 bases and the J segment 3 bases; nucleotides outside the gene matches: 12. The CDR3 length is 16 residues. The CDR3 nucleotides read TGTGCCAGCAGCAGACAGGGGCCGTCCGGAGACTACGAGCAGTACTTC. It encodes CASSRQGPSGDYEQYF.

This clonotype was observed many times. V is TRBV7-2 and J is TRBJ2-7, with 8 bases aligning to TRBD1. Trimming cost V 6 bases and J 1 base; bases outside gene matches: 5. The CDR3 sequence is 14 residues long. Germline V gives CDR1 SGHTA, CDR2 FQGNSA. The CDR3 region has the DNA TGTGCCAGCAGTGGGGACAGGCAATCCTACGAGCAGTACTTC. Its protein product is CASSGDRQSYEQYF.

This clonotype has at least ten counts. The J gene is TRBJ2-7, the V gene TRBV11-3; 10 bases line up with TRBD2. The V segment lost 2 bases and the J segment 7 bases; nucleotides outside the gene matches: 17. Per germline, CDR1 SGHNT and CDR2 YENEEA. CDR3 size: 18 residues. For the CDR3, the DNA is TGTGCCAGCAGCTTAAGAACGGGGACTAGCGCCCGAATGGGGGAGCAGTACTTC. Its translation is CASSLRTGTSARMGEQYF.

Here the CDR3 DNA reads TGCGCCAGCAGCCCTTTCTATTCCTACGAGCAGTACTTC. It translates to CASSPFYSYEQYF. The V call is TRBV5-1, the J call TRBJ2-7; no reliable D call. The germline V gene encodes CDR1 SGHRS and CDR2 YFSETQ. Trimming stripped 4 bases from V and 1 base from J, with 9 bases between. The CDR3 length is 13 residues.

The rearrangement joins TRBV6-1 to TRBJ1-5; D call uncertain. The CDR3 extends over 14 amino acids. Trimming left V 4 bases short and J 5 bases short, with 12 bases between. From germline, CDR1 is MNHNS and CDR2 SASEGT. For the CDR3, the DNA is TGTGCCAGCAGTGGCCGCGGGGAGCATCAGCCCCAGCATTTT. Amino acid sequence: CASSGRGEHQPQHF.

The CDR3 nucleotides are TGCGCCAGCAGCCAAGATCACGGGGGGCTAAGCAATCAGCCCCAGCATTTT. Protein: CASSQDHGGLSNQPQHF. The V and J genes are TRBV4-1 and TRBJ1-5, with a possible D match to TRBD1 (6 bases). This CDR3 comprises 17 residues. V gave up 0 bases and J gave up 1 base, with 13 bases separating them. Germline values: CDR1 MGHRA, CDR2 YSYEKL.

There are many counts of this clonotype. The chain uses TRBV2 and TRBJ1-5; D remains unclear. The germline gives CDR1 SNHLY, CDR2 FYNNEI. V was trimmed by 3 bases and J by 0 bases, leaving 9 bases between them. The CDR3 length is 15 residues. CDR3 in amino acids: CASSDPASSNQPQHF. The CDR3 region has the DNA TGTGCCAGCAGTGATCCGGCCAGTAGCAATCAGCCCCAGCATTTT.

This clonotype has a count of ten or more. CDR3 residues: CASTTGTGRYGYTF. The CDR3 coding sequence is TGTGCCAGCACCACTGGGACAGGGAGATATGGCTACACCTTC. The chain employs TRBV12-3 or TRBV12-4 and TRBJ1-2; 9 bases map to TRBD1. The CDR3 spans 14 residues. J was trimmed by 5 bases and V by 7 bases; bases with no gene match: 8.

With regard to this clonotype: This sequence is one base from a far larger clone and is likely a read error. J is TRBJ2-7 and V is TRBV11-2; 9 nucleotides align to TRBD1. The CDR3 is made up of 17 amino acids. Germline lookup yields CDR1 SGHAT and CDR2 FQNNGV. V dropped 0 bases and J dropped 7; count of bases not matched to a gene: 13. The CDR3 nucleotides read TGTGCCAGCAGCTTAGACTACCGGGACAGGGTAAGCAATGAGCAGTACTTC. It encodes CASSLDYRDRVSNEQYF.

As regards this clonotype: A single base separates this from a much larger clone, so it may be a read error. The rearrangement joins TRBV27 to TRBJ1-5; perhaps TRBD1 as D (5 bases). The germline gives CDR1 MNHEY, CDR2 SMNVEV (reference sequence). CDR3 size: 14 residues. CDR3 sequence reads: CAGRNSGGVQPQHF. CDR3 DNA sequence: TGTGCCGGCAGAAACTCGGGGGGTGTTCAGCCCCAGCATTTT.

This clonotype was seen many times. The V call is TRBV28, the J call TRBJ2-7; D possibly corresponds to TRBD2 (7 bases). Germline V gene lookup returns CDR1 MDHEN and CDR2 SYDVKM. The CDR3 spans 15 residues. Trimming removed 8 bases at V and 2 bases at J, with 19 bases between. CDR3 residues: CASSGGGALAYEQYF. DNA of the CDR3: TGTGCCAGCTCGGGGGGCGGGGCCCTTGCCTACGAGCAGTACTTC.

This clonotype was counted at least ten times. The gene calls are TRBV7-3 and TRBJ1-6; 9 bases agree with TRBD1. Germline CDR1 and CDR2: SGHTA and FQGTGA. This CDR3 is 14 amino acids long. V trimming: 4 bases; J trimming: 7 bases; junction bases outside the gene matches: 2. The CDR3 DNA reads as TGTGCCAGCAGCTCCGGACAGGGGAATTCACCCCTCCACTTT. Encoded protein: CASSSGQGNSPLHF.

This clonotype was detected many times. The gene calls are TRBV7-8 and TRBJ2-2, with 7 positions matching TRBD1. The trim removed 8 bases at V and 1 base at J, leaving 7 bases unmatched. The CDR3 is 15 residues long. The germline V gene encodes CDR1 SGHVS and CDR2 FQNEAQ. The CDR3 here is CASHFRDRNTGELFF. The CDR3 DNA follows: TGTGCCAGCCATTTCCGGGACAGGAACACCGGGGAGCTGTTTTTT.

V is TRBV7-8 and J is TRBJ2-7; 11 bases fit TRBD2. The germline V gene has CDR1 SGHVS and CDR2 FQNEAQ. The V segment lost 0 bases and the J segment 2 bases; nucleotides outside the gene matches: 6. The CDR3 sequence is 17 residues long. In DNA, the CDR3 is TGTGCCAGCAGCTTAGCCTTACTAGCGGGAGTACCCTACGAGCAGTACTTC. Amino acid sequence: CASSLALLAGVPYEQYF. Filled out from reference TRBV7-8 and TRBJ2-7, the complete variable domain reads GAGVSQSPRYKVAKRGQDVALRCDPISGHVSLFWYQQALGQGPEFLTYFQNEAQLDKSGLPSDRFFAERPEGSVSTLKIQRTQQEDSAVYLCASSLALLAGVPYEQYFGPGTRLTVT.

This chain uses TRBV20-1 with TRBJ2-5, with 8 bases identical to TRBD2. The CDR3 is 18 residues long. Germline assignment: CDR1 DFQATT and CDR2 SNEGSKA (reference sequence). J gave up 5 bases and V 0 bases, and 17 bases lay outside the gene matches. The CDR3 DNA follows: TGCAGTGCTAGAGATCACTCTATCCGGGAGGGGGACCCGGAGACCCAGTACTTC. It translates to CSARDHSIREGDPETQYF.

This clonotype has a count of ten or more. The chain couples TRBV7-3 to TRBJ2-1; D is undetermined. CDR3 size: 15 residues. The germline V gene encodes CDR1 SGHTA and CDR2 FQGTGA. Trimming took off 5 bases at V and 8 bases at J, with 19 bases between the two ends. The CDR3 loop is CASSHDLAGGDEQFF. As DNA, the CDR3 is TGTGCCAGCAGCCACGACTTAGCAGGTGGAGATGAGCAGTTCTTC.

Notes on this clonotype: This is likely a read error, given that the CDR3 carries no conserved phenylalanine or tryptophan at its end. The chain uses TRBV11-3 and TRBJ2-4; possibly TRBD1 or TRBD2 for D (5 bases each). Germline V lookup: CDR1 SGHNT, CDR2 YENEEA. Between the trimmed V and J ends, which lost 2 bases and 0 bases, there was a span of 14 bases. This CDR3 contains 17 residues. DNA of the CDR3: TGTGCCAGCAGCTTATTTCGGGGCCCTGTAGCCAAAAACATTCAGTACCTC. It encodes CASSLFRGPVAKNIQYL.

The chain joins TRBV20-1 to TRBJ2-7; unclear D gene. This CDR3 is 11 amino acids long. Germline V CDR1 and CDR2: DFQATT, SNEGSKA (reference sequence). Trimming took off 2 bases at V and 3 bases at J, with 5 bases between the two ends. In DNA, the CDR3 is TGCAGTGCTAGACACGACTACGAGCAGTACTTC. It yields the protein CSARHDYEQYF.

About this clonotype itself: One end of the junction is discordant with germline, which a read error may explain. The rearrangement uses TRBV6-1 and TRBJ1-1, with D possibly matching TRBD1 (6 bases). Germline values: CDR1 MNHNS, CDR2 SASEGT. The CDR3 contains 16 residues. The chain's CDR3 is CASRQQGFGQDTEAFF. CDR3 nucleotide sequence: TGTGCCAGCAGACAACAGGGATTTGGTCAAGACACCGAAGCTTTCTTT.

The chain links TRBV20-1 to TRBJ2-2; 15 bases align to TRBD2. Germline trimming cut 5 bases from V and 5 bases from J; bases unmatched to any gene: 9. Germline V gene data show CDR1 as DFQATT and CDR2 as SNEGSKA (reference sequence). This CDR3 is 17 amino acids long. The CDR3 bases are TGCAGTGCTTATTCCCCTGGACTAGCGGGGGGGACCGGGGAGCTGTTTTTT. It specifies CSAYSPGLAGGTGELFF.

This clonotype was seen only a few times. As DNA, the CDR3 is TGTGCCAGCTCACCCCTTCGACAGGGCTACGAGCAGTACTTC. Residues: CASSPLRQGYEQYF. This rearrangement joins TRBV18 to TRBJ2-7; 7 bases align to TRBD1. The germline gives CDR1 KGHSH, CDR2 LQKENI. V dropped 3 bases and J dropped 3; count of bases not matched to a gene: 5. This CDR3 is built from 14 residues. The variable domain in full, with the rest retrieved from reference TRBV18 and TRBJ2-7, is NAGVMQNPRHLVRRRGQEARLRCSPMKGHSHVYWYRQLPEEGLKFMVYLQKENIIDESGMPKERFSAEFPKEGPSILRIQQVVRGDSAAYFCASSPLRQGYEQYFGPGTRLTVT.

This chain joins TRBV5-1 and TRBJ2-3; TRBD2 agrees at 11 bases. J was trimmed by 0 bases and V by 8 bases; bases with no gene match: 2. The CDR3 totals 14 residues. CDR1 is SGHRS, CDR2 YFSETQ, per germline. The CDR3 is CASGTSGSTDTQYF. The DNA of the CDR3 is TGCGCCAGTGGGACTAGCGGTAGCACAGATACGCAGTATTTT.

This clonotype was recorded a few times. CDR3 sequence reads: CSASQNRGGQPQHF. The CDR3 DNA is TGCAGTGCTTCCCAAAACAGGGGAGGTCAGCCCCAGCATTTT. The chain couples TRBV20-1 to TRBJ1-5, with 7 bases that match TRBD1. With V trimmed by 5 bases and J by 6 bases, 10 bases remained unmatched. This CDR3 spans 14 amino acids. The germline V gene encodes CDR1 DFQATT and CDR2 SNEGSKA (reference sequence).

This clonotype was counted at least ten times. The CDR3, as DNA: TGCGCCAGCAGCCAAGAGGCACTCTCTGGGGCCAACGTCCTGACTTTC. Translating it yields CASSQEALSGANVLTF. The chain uses TRBV4-1 and TRBJ2-6; the D is unclear. The CDR3 extends over 16 amino acids. Germline-derived CDR1 and CDR2 are MGHRA and YSYEKL. Trimming stripped 0 bases from V and 0 bases from J, with 6 bases between.

At least ten counts were recorded for this clonotype. This chain joins TRBV30 and TRBJ2-5, with D unclear. Germline V gene lookup returns CDR1 GTSNPN and CDR2 SVGIG (reference sequence). Trimming stripped 0 bases from V and 6 bases from J, with 5 bases between. CDR3 length equals 11 residues. The CDR3 bases are TGTGCCTGGAGTGTAGGGCAGACCCAGTACTTC. It encodes CAWSVGQTQYF.

There are a few counts of this clonotype. J is TRBJ2-3 and V is TRBV20-1; D may correspond to TRBD1 or TRBD2 (5 bases each). CDR1 and CDR2 from the germline V gene are DFQATT and SNEGSKA (reference sequence). V shed 1 base and J shed 0 bases, with 23 bases lying between them. CDR3 length: 19 residues. The CDR3 nucleotides are TGCAGTGCTAGAGCGGGGCCGAGGGCTAGAAAAACTAGCACAGATACGCAGTATTTT. Protein: CSARAGPRARKTSTDTQYF.